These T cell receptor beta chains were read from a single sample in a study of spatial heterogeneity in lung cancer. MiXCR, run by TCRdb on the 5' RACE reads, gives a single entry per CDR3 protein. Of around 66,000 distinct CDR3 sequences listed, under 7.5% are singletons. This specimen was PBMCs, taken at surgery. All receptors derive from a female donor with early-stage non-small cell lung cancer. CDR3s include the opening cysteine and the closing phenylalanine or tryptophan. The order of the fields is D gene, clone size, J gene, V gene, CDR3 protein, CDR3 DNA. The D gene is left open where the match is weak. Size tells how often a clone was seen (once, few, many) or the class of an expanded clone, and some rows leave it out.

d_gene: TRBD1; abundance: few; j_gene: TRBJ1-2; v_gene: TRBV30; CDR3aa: CAWRGTGDTF; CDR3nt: TGTGCCTGGAGGGGGACAGGGGACACCTTC
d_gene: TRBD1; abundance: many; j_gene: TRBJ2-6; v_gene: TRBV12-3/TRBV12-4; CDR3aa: CASSSDRGRTGANVLTF; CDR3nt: TGTGCCAGCAGTTCGGACAGGGGGAGGACTGGGGCCAACGTCCTGACTTTC
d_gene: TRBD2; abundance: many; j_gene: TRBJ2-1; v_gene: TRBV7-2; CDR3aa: CASSLASGRSNEQFF; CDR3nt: TGTGCCAGCAGCTTAGCTAGCGGGAGAAGCAATGAGCAGTTCTTC
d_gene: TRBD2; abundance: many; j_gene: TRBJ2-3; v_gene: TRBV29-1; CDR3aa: CSATSGVGDTQYF; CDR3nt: TGCAGCGCAACTAGCGGGGTAGGGGATACGCAGTATTTT
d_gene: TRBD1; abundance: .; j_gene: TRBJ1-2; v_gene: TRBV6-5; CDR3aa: CASSYKGQGARGYTF; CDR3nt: TGTGCCAGCAGTTACAAGGGACAGGGGGCGCGTGGCTACACCTTC
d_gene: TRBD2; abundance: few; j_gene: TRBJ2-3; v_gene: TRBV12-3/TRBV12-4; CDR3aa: CASSLRLAGVTDTQYF; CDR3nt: TGTGCCAGCAGCCTACGACTAGCGGGGGTGACAGATACGCAGTATTTT
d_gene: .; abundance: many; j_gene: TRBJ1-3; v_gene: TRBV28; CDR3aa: CASSGYREEGNTIYF; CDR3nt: TGTGCCAGCAGTGGTTACAGGGAGGAAGGAAACACCATATATTTT
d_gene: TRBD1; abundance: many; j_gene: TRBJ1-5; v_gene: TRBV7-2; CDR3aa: CASSLGDRVYQPQHF; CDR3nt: TGTGCCAGCAGCTTGGGAGACAGGGTCTATCAGCCCCAGCATTTT
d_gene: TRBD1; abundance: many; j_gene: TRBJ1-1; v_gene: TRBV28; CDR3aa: CASSPPGQQRTEAFF; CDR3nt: TGTGCCAGCAGTCCACCGGGACAGCAAAGGACTGAAGCTTTCTTT
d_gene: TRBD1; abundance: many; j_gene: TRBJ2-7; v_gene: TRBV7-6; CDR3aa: CASSRRGDRPYDEQYF; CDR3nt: TGTGCCAGCAGCCGTCGCGGGGACAGGCCCTACGACGAGCAGTACTTC
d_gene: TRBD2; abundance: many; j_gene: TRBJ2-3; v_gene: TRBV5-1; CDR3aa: CASSSPSLAGVDTQYF; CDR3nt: TGCGCCAGCAGCTCCCCCTCACTAGCGGGAGTAGATACGCAGTATTTT
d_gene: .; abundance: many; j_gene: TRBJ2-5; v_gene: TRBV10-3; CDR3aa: CAIGQGQVETQYF; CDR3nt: TGTGCCATCGGGCAGGGCCAGGTGGAGACCCAGTACTTC
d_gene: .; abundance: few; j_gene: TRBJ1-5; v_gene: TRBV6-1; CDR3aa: CASNSLGTMGQPQHF; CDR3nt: TGTGCCAGCAATTCTCTAGGAACGATGGGTCAGCCCCAGCATTTT
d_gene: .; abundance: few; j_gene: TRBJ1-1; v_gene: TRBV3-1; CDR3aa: CASTDGGKNTEAFF; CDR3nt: TGTGCCAGCACCGACGGTGGGAAGAACACTGAAGCTTTCTTT
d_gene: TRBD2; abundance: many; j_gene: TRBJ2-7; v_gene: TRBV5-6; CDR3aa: CASRGLVSGEQYF; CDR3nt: TGTGCCAGCCGCGGACTAGTATCGGGCGAGCAGTACTTC
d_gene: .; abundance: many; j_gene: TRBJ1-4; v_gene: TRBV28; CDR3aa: CASSSPSPDTTNEKLFF; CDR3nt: TGTGCCAGCAGTTCTCCCTCCCCGGATACAACTAATGAAAAACTGTTTTTT
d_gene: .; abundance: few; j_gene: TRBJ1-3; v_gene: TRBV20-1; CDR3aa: CSARRTASGNTIYF; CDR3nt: TGCAGTGCTAGAAGGACAGCGTCGGGAAACACCATATATTTT
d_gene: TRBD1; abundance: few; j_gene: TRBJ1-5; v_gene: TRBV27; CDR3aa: CASSFRGTAQGSVNQPQHF; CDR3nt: TGTGCCAGCAGTTTTAGGGGGACAGCGCAGGGGTCAGTCAATCAGCCCCAGCATTTT
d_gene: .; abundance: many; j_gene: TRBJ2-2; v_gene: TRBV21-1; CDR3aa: CASSKEGDERPGAQVRLTGELFF; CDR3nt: TGTGCCAGCAGCAAAGAGGGAGACGAGAGGCCAGGGGCACAGGTTCGTCTCACCGGGGAGCTGTTTTTT
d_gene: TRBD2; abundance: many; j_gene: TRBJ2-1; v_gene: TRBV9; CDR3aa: CASSSAGGPEQFF; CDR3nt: TGTGCCAGCAGCTCAGCGGGGGGCCCTGAGCAGTTCTTC
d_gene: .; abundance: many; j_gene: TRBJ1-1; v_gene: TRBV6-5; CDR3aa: CASSYSSGLSTEAFF; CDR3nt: TGTGCCAGCAGTTACTCAAGCGGCCTCAGCACTGAAGCTTTCTTT
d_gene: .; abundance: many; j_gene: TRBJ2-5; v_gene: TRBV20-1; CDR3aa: CSARVRVRGALQETQYF; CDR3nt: TGCAGTGCTAGAGTACGAGTAAGGGGCGCGCTACAGGAGACCCAGTACTTC
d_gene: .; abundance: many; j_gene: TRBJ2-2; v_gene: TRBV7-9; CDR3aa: CASSLRIGQWDTGELFF; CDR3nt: TGTGCCAGCAGCTTAAGGATCGGACAATGGGACACCGGGGAGCTGTTTTTT
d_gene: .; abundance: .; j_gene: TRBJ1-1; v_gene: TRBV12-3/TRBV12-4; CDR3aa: CASMLNTEAFF; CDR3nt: TGTGCCAGCATGTTGAACACTGAAGCTTTCTTT
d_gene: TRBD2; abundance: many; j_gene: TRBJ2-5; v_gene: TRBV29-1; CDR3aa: CSAGGLQETQYF; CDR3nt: TGCAGCGCGGGGGGACTCCAAGAGACCCAGTACTTC
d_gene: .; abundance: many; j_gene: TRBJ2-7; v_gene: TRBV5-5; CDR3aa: CASSPPSRTAYEQYF; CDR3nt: TGTGCCAGCAGCCCCCCATCCCGGACAGCATACGAGCAGTACTTC
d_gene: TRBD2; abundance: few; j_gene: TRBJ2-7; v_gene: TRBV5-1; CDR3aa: CASSLEPSGSSLDEQYF; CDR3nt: TGCGCCAGCAGCTTGGAACCCAGCGGGAGCTCGCTAGACGAGCAGTACTTC
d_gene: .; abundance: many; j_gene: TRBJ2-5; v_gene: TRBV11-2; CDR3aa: CASSPGLSPSQETQYF; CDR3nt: TGTGCCAGCAGCCCCGGACTAAGCCCGTCCCAAGAGACCCAGTACTTC
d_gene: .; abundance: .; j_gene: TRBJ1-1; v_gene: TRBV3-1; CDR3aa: CASSRAGSNTEAFF; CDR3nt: TGTGCCAGCAGCCGAGCAGGGTCGAACACTGAAGCTTTCTTT
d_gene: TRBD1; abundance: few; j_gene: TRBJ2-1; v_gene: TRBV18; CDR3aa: CASSPAGQGPASSYNEQFF; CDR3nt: TGTGCCAGCTCACCGGCGGGACAGGGCCCGGCGAGCTCCTACAATGAGCAGTTCTTC
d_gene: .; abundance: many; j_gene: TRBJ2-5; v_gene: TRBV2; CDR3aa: CASSQVIETQYF; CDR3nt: TGTGCCAGCAGCCAGGTCATTGAGACCCAGTACTTC
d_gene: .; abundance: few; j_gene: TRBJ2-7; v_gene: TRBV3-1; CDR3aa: CASSPPGALLGEQYF; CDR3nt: TGTGCCAGCAGCCCCCCCGGAGCGCTTTTGGGCGAGCAGTACTTC
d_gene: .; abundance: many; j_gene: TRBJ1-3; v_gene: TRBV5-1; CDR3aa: CASSVGSGNSGNTIYF; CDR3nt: TGCGCCAGCAGCGTAGGTAGCGGGAACTCTGGAAACACCATATATTTT
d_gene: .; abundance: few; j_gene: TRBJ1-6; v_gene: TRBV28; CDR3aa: CASTRGTHNSPLHF; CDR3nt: TGTGCCAGCACAAGGGGGACCCATAATTCACCCCTCCACTTT
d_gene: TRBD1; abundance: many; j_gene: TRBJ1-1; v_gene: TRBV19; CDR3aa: CASTTGSFGTEAFF; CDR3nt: TGTGCCAGCACGACAGGGTCTTTTGGGACTGAAGCTTTCTTT
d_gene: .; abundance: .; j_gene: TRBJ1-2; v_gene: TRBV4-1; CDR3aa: CASSQGTPDPYGYTF; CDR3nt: TGCGCCAGCAGCCAAGGGACACCAGATCCTTATGGCTACACCTTC
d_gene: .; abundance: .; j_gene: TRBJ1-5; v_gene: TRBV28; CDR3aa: CASKHYNQPQHF; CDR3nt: TGTGCCAGCAAGCACTACAATCAGCCCCAGCATTTT
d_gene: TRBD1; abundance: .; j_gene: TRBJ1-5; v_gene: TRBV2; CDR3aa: CASRGDSINQPQHF; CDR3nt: TGTGCCAGCAGGGGGGACAGCATCAATCAGCCCCAGCATTTT
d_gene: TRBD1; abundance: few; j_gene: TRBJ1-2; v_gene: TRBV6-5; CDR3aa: CASSLRQGRDGYTF; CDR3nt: TGTGCCAGCAGTTTGAGACAGGGAAGAGATGGCTACACCTTC
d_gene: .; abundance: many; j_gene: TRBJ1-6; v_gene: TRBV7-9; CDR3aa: CASSPPLYNSPLHF; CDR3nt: TGTGCCAGCAGCCCCCCACTCTATAATTCACCCCTCCACTTT
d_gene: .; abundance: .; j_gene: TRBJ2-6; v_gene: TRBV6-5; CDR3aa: CASRDVSSGANVLTF; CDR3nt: TGTGCCAGCAGAGACGTGAGCTCTGGGGCCAACGTCCTGACTTTC